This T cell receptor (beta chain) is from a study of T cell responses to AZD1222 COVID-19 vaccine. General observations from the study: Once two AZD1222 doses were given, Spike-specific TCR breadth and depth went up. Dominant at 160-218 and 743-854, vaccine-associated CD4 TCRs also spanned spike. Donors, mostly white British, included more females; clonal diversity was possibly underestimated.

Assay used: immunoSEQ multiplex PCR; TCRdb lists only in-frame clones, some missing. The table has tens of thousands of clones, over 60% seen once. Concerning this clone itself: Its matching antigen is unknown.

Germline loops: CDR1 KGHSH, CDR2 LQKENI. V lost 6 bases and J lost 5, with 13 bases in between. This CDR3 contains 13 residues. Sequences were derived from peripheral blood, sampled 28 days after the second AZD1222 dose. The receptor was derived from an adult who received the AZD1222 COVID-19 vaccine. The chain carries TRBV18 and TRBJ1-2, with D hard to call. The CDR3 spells CASSQTVDYGYTF. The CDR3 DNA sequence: TGTGCCAGCTCTCAGACGGTTGATTATGGCTACACCTTC.